Here is one T cell receptor (beta chain) with its context. Its specificity is not known. The sample comes from a study of cytomegalovirus exposure and HLA in healthy donors. Study-level points and caveats: Accurate prediction of HLA-A and HLA-B alleles (for most subjects) was reportedly achieved from TCR beta sequences. V- and J-gene trimming of TCR beta was linked (in a later analysis) to a missense DCLRE1C variant. A later examination showed that TCR association rates differed by HLA locus, with DRB1 most and HLA-C fewest. A few CMV-associated chains were confirmed in vitro to be specific for CMV antigens.

The PCR was carried out with 60 Vbeta primers and 13 Jbeta primers. Measured with immunoSEQ multiplex PCR; TCRdb has only the in-frame clones, and not every one. The table lists 85,000 to 120,000 clones, 65% to 80% of them singletons. Germline CDR1 is SGHTA and CDR2 is FQGNSA. This CDR3 region has 14 residues. V shed 1 base, J shed 8 bases, and the junction held 2 bases outside the gene matches. The sample was PBMCs. The chain recombines TRBV7-2 with TRBJ1-6; 7 positions agree with TRBD1. The receptor was derived from a woman in her forties or fifties in good health and CMV-seropositive. The CDR3 DNA reads TGTGCCAGCAGCTTAGTCGACAGGGATTCACCCCTCCACTTT. Its protein is CASSLVDRDSPLHF.